A single sample gave rise to the 4 T cell receptor beta chains below, sequenced in a study of blood T cell repertoires in COVID-19. Assay used: immunoSEQ multiplex PCR; TCRdb lists only in-frame clones, some missing. The sample lists roughly 47,000 clones, around 89% seen once, with around 15% in the top ten. The sample comprised peripheral blood. These receptors originate from a man in his sixties or seventies with active COVID-19.

About this clone: The junction departs from germline at one end; a sequencing error may be responsible. The V and J genes are TRBV7-7 and TRBJ2-1, with TRBD2 matching 11 bases. The CDR3 spans 15 residues. Germline CDR1 reads SSHAT; CDR2 reads FNYEAQ (reference sequence). For the CDR3, the DNA is TGTGCTAGCAGCTCCGGGACTAGCGGCTTCAATGAGCAGTTCTTC. This encodes CASSSGTSGFNEQFF. Full variable domain (outside the CDR3, taken from reference TRBV7-7 and TRBJ2-1): GAGVSQSPRYKVTKRGQDVTLRCDPISSHATLYWYQQALGQGPEFLTYFNYEAQPDKSGLPSDRFSAERPEGSISTLTIQRTEQRDSAMYRCASSSGTSGFNEQFFGPGTRLTVL.

V usage is TRBV12-5 and J usage is TRBJ2-1, with 9 positions matching TRBD1. V gave up 5 bases and J gave up 1 base; unmatched junction bases: 3. CDR1 LGHNT and CDR2 FRNRAP come from the germline V gene. The CDR3 covers 15 residues. The CDR3 DNA is TGTGCTAGTGGTGCCGGGACAGGGTCCTACAATGAGCAGTTCTTC. It encodes CASGAGTGSYNEQFF. Looking up the rest from reference TRBV12-5 and TRBJ2-1 gives the full variable domain: DARVTQTPRHKVTEMGQEVTMRCQPILGHNTVFWYRQTMMQGLELLAYFRNRAPLDDSGMPKDRFSAEMPDATLATLKIQPSEPRDSAVYFCASGAGTGSYNEQFFGPGTRLTVL.

The chain is built from TRBV18 and TRBJ2-7; a possible D gene is TRBD1 (6 bases). The CDR3 runs 14 residues. Trimming took 1 base from V and 0 from J, leaving 7 bases between them. Germline V CDR1 and CDR2: KGHSH, LQKENI. In nucleotides, the CDR3 is TGTGCCAGCTCACCACGACAGGACTCCTACGAGCAGTACTTC. Protein: CASSPRQDSYEQYF.

This clone was counted once. The chain couples TRBV9 to TRBJ2-5; no clear D gene. The CDR3 runs to 13 residues. V shed 1 base and J shed 4 bases, with 8 bases lying between them. Germline values: CDR1 SGDLS, CDR2 YYNGEE. For the CDR3, the DNA is TGTGCCAGCAGCGTACGTAACAGAGAGACCCAGTACTTC. This codes for CASSVRNRETQYF.